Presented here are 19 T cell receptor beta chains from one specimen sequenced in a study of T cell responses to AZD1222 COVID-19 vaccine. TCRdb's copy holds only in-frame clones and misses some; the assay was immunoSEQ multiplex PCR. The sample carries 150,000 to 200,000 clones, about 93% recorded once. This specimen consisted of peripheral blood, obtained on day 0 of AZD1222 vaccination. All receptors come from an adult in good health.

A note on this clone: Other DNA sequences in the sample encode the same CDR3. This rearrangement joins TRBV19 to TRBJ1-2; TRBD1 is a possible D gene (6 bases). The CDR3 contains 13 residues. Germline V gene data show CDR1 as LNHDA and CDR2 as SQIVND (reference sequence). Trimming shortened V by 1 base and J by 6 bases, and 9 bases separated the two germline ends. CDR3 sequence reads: CASSIGQGNGYTF. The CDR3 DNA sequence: TGTGCCAGTAGTATAGGTCAGGGGAATGGCTACACCTTC.

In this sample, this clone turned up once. CDR3 loop: CASSSKIPTRTGQNEKLFF. The CDR3 DNA reads TGTGCCAGCAGTTCGAAAATCCCCACTCGGACGGGCCAGAATGAAAAACTGTTTTTT. The chain joins TRBV28 to TRBJ1-4, with D unresolved. The CDR3 is 19 amino acids. Germline CDR1 and CDR2: MDHEN and SYDVKM. V shed 4 bases and J shed 5 bases, with 26 bases lying between them.

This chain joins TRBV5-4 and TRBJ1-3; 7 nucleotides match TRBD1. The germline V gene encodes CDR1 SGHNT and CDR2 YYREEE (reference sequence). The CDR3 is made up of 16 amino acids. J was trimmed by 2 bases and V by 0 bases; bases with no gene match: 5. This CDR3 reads CASSLGQGLAGNTIYF. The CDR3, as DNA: TGTGCCAGCAGCTTGGGACAGGGATTAGCTGGAAACACCATATATTTT.

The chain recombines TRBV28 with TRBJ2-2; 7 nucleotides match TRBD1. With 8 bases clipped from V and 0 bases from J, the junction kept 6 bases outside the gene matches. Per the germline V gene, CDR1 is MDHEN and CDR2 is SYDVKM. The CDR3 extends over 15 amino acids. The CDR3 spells CASLPGQTNTGELFF. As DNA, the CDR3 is TGTGCCAGCCTACCGGGACAGACGAACACCGGGGAGCTGTTTTTT.

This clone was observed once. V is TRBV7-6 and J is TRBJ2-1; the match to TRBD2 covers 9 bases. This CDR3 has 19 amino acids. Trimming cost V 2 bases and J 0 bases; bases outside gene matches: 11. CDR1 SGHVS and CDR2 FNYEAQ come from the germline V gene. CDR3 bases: TGTGCCAGCAGCTTAAAAGGTCTAGCGGGATTCCGCTCCTACAATGAGCAGTTCTTC. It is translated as CASSLKGLAGFRSYNEQFF. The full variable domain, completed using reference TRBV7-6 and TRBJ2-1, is GAGVSQSPRYKVTKRGQDVALRCDPISGHVSLYWYRQALGQGPEFLTYFNYEAQQDKSGLPNDRFSAERPEGSISTLTIQRTEQRDSAMYRCASSLKGLAGFRSYNEQFFGPGTRLTVL.

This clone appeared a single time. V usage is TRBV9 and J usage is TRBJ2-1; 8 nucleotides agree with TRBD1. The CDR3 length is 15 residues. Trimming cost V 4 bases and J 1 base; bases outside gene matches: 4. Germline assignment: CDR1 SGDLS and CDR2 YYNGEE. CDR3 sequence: CASSNRDRSYNEQFF. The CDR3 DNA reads TGTGCCAGCAGCAATCGGGACAGGTCCTACAATGAGCAGTTCTTC.

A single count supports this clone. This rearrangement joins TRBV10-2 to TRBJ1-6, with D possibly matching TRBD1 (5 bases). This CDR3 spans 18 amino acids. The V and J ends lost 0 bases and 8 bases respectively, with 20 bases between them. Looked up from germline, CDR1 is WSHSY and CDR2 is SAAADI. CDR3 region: CASSESPWLAGKDSPLHF. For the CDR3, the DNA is TGCGCCAGCAGTGAGTCGCCCTGGTTAGCAGGGAAGGATTCACCCCTCCACTTT.

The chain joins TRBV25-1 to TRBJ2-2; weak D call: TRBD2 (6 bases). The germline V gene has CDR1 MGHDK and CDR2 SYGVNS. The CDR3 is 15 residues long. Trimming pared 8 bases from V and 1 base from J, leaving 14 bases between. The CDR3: CASSSGELNTGELFF. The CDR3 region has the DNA TGTGCCAGCTCGTCGGGGGAGTTGAACACCGGGGAGCTGTTTTTT.

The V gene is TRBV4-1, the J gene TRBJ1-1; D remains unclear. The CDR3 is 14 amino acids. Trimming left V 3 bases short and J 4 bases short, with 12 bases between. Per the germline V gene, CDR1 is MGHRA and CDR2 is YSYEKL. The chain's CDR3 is CASSQNRPSTEAFF. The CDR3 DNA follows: TGCGCCAGCAGCCAGAACCGCCCAAGCACTGAAGCTTTCTTT.

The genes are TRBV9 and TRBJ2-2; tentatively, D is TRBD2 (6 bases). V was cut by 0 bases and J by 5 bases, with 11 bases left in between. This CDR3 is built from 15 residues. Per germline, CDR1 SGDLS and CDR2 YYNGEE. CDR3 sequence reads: CASSVAPEGTGELFF. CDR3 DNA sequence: TGTGCCAGCAGCGTAGCCCCGGAGGGGACCGGGGAGCTGTTTTTT.

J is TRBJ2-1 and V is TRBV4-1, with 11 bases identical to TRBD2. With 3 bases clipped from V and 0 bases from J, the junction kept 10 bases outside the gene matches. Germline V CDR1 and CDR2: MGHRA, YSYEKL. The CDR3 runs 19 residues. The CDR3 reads CASSHLGLAERSSYNEQFF. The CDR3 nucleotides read TGCGCCAGCAGCCACCTGGGACTAGCGGAAAGGAGCTCCTACAATGAGCAGTTCTTC.

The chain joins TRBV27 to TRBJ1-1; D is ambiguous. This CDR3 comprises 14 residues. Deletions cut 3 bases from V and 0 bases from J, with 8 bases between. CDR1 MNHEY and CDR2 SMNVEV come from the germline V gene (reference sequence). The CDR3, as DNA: TGTGCCAGCAGTTTGTCGGGAATGAACACTGAAGCTTTCTTT. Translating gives CASSLSGMNTEAFF.

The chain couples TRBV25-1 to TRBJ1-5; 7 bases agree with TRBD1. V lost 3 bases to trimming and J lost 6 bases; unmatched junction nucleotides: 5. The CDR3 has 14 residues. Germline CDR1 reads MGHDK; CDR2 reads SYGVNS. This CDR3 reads CASSETGNAQPQHF. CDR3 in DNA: TGTGCCAGCAGTGAGACAGGGAACGCTCAGCCCCAGCATTTT. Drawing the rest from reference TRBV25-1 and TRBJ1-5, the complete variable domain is EADIYQTPRYLVIGTGKKITLECSQTMGHDKMYWYQQDPGMELHLIHYSYGVNSTEKGDLSSESTVSRIRTEHFPLTLESARPSHTSQYLCASSETGNAQPQHFGDGTRLSIL.

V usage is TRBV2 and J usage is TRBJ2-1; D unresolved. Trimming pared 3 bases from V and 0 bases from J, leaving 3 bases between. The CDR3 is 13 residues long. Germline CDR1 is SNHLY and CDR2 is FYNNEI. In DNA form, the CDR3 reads TGTGCCAGCAGTGACAGCTCCTACAATGAGCAGTTCTTC. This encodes CASSDSSYNEQFF. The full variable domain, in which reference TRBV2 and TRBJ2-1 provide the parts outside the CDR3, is EPEVTQTPSHQVTQMGQEVILRCVPISNHLYFYWYRQILGQKVEFLVSFYNNEISEKSEIFDDQFSVERPDGSNFTLKIRSTKLEDSAMYFCASSDSSYNEQFFGPGTRLTVL.

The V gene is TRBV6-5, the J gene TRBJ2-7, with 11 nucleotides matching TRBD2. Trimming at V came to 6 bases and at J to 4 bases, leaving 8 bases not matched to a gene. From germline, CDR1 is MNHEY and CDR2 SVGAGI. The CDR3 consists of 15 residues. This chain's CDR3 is CASRVAGGPGYEQYF. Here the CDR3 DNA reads TGTGCCAGCAGGGTAGCGGGAGGGCCAGGGTACGAGCAGTACTTC.

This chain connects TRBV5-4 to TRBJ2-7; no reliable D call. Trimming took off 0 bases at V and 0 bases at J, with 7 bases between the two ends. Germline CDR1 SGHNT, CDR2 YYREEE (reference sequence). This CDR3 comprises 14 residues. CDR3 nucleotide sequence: TGTGCCAGCAGCTTGGATCTCAGCTCCTACGAGCAGTACTTC. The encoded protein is CASSLDLSSYEQYF.

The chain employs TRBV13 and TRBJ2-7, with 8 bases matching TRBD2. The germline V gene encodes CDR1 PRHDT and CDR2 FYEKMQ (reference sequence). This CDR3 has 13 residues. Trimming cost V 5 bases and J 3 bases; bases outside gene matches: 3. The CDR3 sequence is CASSPGTSYEQYF. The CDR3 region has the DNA TGTGCCAGCAGCCCCGGGACTAGCTACGAGCAGTACTTC.

DNA for the CDR3: TGTGCCAGCAGTTTCGGGACGCTGGATGCCGGTACGCAGTATTTT. This sequence encodes CASSFGTLDAGTQYF. The rearrangement links TRBV2 to TRBJ2-3; possibly TRBD1 or TRBD2 for D (5 bases each). The CDR3 is 15 amino acids. In germline, CDR1 is SNHLY, CDR2 FYNNEI. The V end lost 5 bases, the J end lost 8 bases, and 20 bases lay between the germline ends.

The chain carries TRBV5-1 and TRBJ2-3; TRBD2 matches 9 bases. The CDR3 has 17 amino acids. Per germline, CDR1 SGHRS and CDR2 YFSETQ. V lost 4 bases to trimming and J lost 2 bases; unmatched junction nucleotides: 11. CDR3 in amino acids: CASSPMALAGDTDTQYF. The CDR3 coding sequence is TGCGCCAGCAGCCCAATGGCCTTAGCGGGAGACACAGATACGCAGTATTTT.